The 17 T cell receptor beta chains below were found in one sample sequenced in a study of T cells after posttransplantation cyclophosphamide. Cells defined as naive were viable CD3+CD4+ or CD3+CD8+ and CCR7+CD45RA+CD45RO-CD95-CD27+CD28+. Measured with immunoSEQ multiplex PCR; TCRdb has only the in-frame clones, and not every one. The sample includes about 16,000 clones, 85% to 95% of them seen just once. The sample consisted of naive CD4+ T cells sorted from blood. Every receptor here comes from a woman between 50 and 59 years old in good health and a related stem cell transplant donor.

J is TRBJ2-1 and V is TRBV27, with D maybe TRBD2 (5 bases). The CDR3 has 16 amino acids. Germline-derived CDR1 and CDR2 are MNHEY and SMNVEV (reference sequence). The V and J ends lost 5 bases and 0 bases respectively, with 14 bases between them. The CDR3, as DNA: TGTGCCAGCAGTAGACATAGCGTCAGCTCCTACAATGAGCAGTTCTTC. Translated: CASSRHSVSSYNEQFF.

Here the CDR3 reads CASSLMGTGGRDGYTF. In DNA form, the CDR3 reads TGTGCCAGCAGCTTAATGGGGACAGGGGGAAGGGATGGCTACACCTTC. The chain combines TRBV7-3 with TRBJ1-2; 11 bases are shared with TRBD1. V was clipped by 1 base and J by 6 bases; unmatched bases: 7. The CDR3 contains 16 residues. Germline V gene sequence: CDR1 SGHTA, CDR2 FQGTGA.

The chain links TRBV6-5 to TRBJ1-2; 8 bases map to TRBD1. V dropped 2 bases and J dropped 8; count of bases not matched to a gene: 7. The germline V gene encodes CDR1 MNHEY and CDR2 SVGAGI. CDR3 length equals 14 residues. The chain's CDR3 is CASSYQGAGSGYTF. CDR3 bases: TGTGCCAGCAGTTACCAGGGGGCTGGATCCGGCTACACCTTC.

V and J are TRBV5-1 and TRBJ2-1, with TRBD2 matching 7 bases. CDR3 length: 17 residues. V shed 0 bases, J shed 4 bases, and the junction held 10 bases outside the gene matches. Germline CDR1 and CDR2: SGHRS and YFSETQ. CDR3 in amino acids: CASSLARRESGYNEQFF. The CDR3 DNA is TGCGCCAGCAGCTTGGCTCGGCGGGAGTCGGGTTACAATGAGCAGTTCTTC.

The CDR3 DNA follows: TGTGCCAGCAGCCAAAGAACAGGGGACATACGTAACTATGGCTACACCTTC. Translating gives CASSQRTGDIRNYGYTF. The V gene is TRBV7-8, the J gene TRBJ1-2; 7 nucleotides line up with TRBD1. The trim removed 5 bases at V and 1 base at J, leaving 13 bases unmatched. Germline CDR1 is SGHVS and CDR2 is FQNEAQ. The CDR3 runs to 17 residues.

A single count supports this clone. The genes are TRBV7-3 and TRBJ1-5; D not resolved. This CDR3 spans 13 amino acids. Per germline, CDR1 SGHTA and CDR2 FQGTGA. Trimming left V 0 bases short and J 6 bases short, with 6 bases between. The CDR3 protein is CASSLTPGQPQHF. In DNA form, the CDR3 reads TGTGCCAGCAGCTTAACTCCCGGTCAGCCCCAGCATTTT. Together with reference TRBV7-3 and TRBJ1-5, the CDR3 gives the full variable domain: GAGVSQTPSNKVTEKGKYVELRCDPISGHTALYWYRQSLGQGPEFLIYFQGTGAADDSGLPNDRFFAVRPEGSVSTLKIQRTERGDSAVYLCASSLTPGQPQHFGDGTRLSIL.

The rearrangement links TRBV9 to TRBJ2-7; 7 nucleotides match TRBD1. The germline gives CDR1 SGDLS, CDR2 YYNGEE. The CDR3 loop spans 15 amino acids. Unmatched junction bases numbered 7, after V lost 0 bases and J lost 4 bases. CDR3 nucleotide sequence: TGTGCCAGCAGCGTAGGAGGGGGCGAGATGTACGAGCAGTACTTC. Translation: CASSVGGGEMYEQYF.

CDR3 region: CASSLLQGAYNEKLFF. DNA for the CDR3: TGTGCCAGCAGTTTATTACAGGGGGCTTATAATGAAAAACTGTTTTTT. The V gene is TRBV27, the J gene TRBJ1-4, with 9 bases matching TRBD1. Trimming took 1 base from V and 4 from J; bases not matched to a gene: 4. The CDR3 runs 16 residues. Per the germline V gene, CDR1 is MNHEY and CDR2 is SMNVEV (reference sequence).

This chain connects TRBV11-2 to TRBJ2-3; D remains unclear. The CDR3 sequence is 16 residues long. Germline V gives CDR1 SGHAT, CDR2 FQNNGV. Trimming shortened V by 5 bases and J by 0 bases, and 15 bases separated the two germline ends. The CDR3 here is CASSQLRMTSTDTQYF. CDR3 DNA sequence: TGTGCCAGCAGCCAACTTAGGATGACAAGCACAGATACGCAGTATTTT.

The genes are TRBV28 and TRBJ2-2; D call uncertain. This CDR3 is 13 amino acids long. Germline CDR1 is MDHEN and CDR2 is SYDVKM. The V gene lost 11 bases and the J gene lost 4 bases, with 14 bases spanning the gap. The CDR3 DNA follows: TGTGCCGGAGCGAGGCGAGTCACCGGGGAGCTGTTTTTT. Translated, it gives CAGARRVTGELFF.

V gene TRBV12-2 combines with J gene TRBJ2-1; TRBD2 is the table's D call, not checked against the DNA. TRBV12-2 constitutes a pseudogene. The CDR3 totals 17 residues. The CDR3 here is CASRLLKHPGLEDEQFF. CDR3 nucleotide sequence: TGTGCAAGTCGCTTGTTAAAACATCCGGGACTAGAGGATGAGCAGTTCTTC.

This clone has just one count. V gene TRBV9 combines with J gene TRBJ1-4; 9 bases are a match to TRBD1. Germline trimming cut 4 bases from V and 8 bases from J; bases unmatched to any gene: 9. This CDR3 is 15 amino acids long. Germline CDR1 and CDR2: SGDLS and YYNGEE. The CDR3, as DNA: TGTGCCAGCAGCACTCTACAGGGGGCAGGGGAAAAACTGTTTTTT. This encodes CASSTLQGAGEKLFF.

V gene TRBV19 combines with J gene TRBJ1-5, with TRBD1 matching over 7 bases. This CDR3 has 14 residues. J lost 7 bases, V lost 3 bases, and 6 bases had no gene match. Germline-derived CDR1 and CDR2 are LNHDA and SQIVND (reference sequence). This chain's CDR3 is CASSIGRGKQPQHF. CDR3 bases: TGTGCCAGTAGTATCGGCAGGGGGAAGCAGCCCCAGCATTTT.

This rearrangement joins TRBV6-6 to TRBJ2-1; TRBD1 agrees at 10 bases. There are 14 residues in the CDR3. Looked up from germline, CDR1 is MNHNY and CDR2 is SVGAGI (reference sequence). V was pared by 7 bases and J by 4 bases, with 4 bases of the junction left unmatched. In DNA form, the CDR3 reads TGTGCCAGCACCCGGGACAGGGGATACAATGAGCAGTTCTTC. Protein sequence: CASTRDRGYNEQFF.

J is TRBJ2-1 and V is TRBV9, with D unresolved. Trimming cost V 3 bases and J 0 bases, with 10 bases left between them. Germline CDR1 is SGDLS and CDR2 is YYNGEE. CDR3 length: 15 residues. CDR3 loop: CASSAQVSSYNEQFF. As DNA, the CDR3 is TGTGCCAGCAGCGCCCAGGTTAGCTCCTACAATGAGCAGTTCTTC. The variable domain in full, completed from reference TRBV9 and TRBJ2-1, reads DSGVTQTPKHLITATGQRVTLRCSPRSGDLSVYWYQQSLDQGLQFLIQYYNGEERAKGNILERFSAQQFPDLHSELNLSSLELGDSALYFCASSAQVSSYNEQFFGPGTRLTVL.

This CDR3 reads CASSLMVSSYNEQFF. DNA for the CDR3: TGTGCCAGCAGCTTAATGGTGAGCTCCTACAATGAGCAGTTCTTC. The rearrangement uses TRBV7-8 and TRBJ2-1, with D unresolved. The CDR3 is 15 residues long. The ends were cut back, 2 bases at V and 0 bases at J, with 8 bases in the middle. Germline lookup yields CDR1 SGHVS and CDR2 FQNEAQ.

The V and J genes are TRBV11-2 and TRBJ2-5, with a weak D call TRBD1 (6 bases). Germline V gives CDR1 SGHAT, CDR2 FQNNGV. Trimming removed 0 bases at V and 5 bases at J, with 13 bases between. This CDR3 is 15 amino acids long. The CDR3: CASSLDRDRSETQYF. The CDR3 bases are TGTGCCAGCAGCTTAGATCGAGACAGGAGTGAGACCCAGTACTTC.